The clone carrying this T cell receptor (beta chain) showed up just once. V lost 8 bases to trimming and J lost 2 bases, with 12 bases between them. The CDR3 length is 13 residues. Germline values: CDR1 SNHLY, CDR2 FYNNEI. The data stem from a study of blood T cell repertoires in COVID-19. As for the study in general: Italy, Spain and the United States were the sources of the convalescent and acute COVID-19 samples. T cells, B-cell-depleted T cells, or PBMCs supplied cDNA or gDNA.

Methods used by the authors: The authors estimated nucleated cell counts from reference gene primer amplification. Assay: immunoSEQ multiplex PCR; the TCRdb copy retains only in-frame clones and omits some. Clone size and V and J calls were adopted from that table, with D and trimming inferred from the DNA. Of 220,000 or so clones in the sample, about 88% were seen once. Sequences were obtained from peripheral blood. V is TRBV2 and J is TRBJ1-1; D call uncertain. The clonotype originates from a man between 50 and 59 years old who had recovered from COVID-19. The CDR3 DNA is TGTGCCAGCCGAAAAAACAGTAACACTGAAGCTTTCTTT. This translates into CASRKNSNTEAFF.